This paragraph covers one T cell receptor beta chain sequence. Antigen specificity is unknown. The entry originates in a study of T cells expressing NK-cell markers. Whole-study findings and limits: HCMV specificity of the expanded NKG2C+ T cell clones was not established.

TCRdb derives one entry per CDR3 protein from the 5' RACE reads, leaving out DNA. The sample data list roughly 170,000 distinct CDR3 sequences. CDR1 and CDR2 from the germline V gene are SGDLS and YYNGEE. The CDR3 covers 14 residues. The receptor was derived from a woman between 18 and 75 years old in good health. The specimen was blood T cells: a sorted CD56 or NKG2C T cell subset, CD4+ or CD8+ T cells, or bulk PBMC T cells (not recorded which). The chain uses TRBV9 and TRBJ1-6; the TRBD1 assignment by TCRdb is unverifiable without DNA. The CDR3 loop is CASSASGMRSPLHF.